This entry lists 14 T cell receptor beta chains sequenced from one sample in a study of spatial heterogeneity in lung cancer. TCRdb reprocessed the 5' RACE reads via MiXCR and lists one record per CDR3 protein. Of some 25,000 distinct CDR3 sequences in the sample, approximately 7% were seen once. Sample time point: sample taken at primary tumor resection. Their cognate antigens are unknown. Whole-study results and caveats: Within tumors, counts of expanded alpha and beta TCRs tracked tumor mutation counts.

The starting material was lung tumor tissue, obtained at surgery. These receptors all stem from a male donor with early-stage non-small cell lung cancer.

This chain links TRBV2 with TRBJ2-6; no reliable D call. Trimming shortened V by 11 bases and J by 4 bases, and 12 bases separated the two germline ends. Germline V gives CDR1 SNHLY, CDR2 FYNNEI. The CDR3 totals 13 residues. The CDR3 DNA is TGTGCCTTCGGAAAGGCCGGGGCCAACGTCCTGACTTTC. Translation gives CAFGKAGANVLTF.

This clonotype was observed at least ten times. The chain joins TRBV20-1 to TRBJ2-7, with D perhaps matching TRBD1 (5 bases). V was cut by 6 bases and J by 1 base, with 10 bases left in between. Germline CDR1 DFQATT, CDR2 SNEGSKA (reference sequence). The CDR3 has 12 residues. CDR3 sequence reads: CSAAHRSYEQYF. CDR3 bases: TGCAGTGCCGCTCACAGGTCCTACGAGCAGTACTTC.

This clonotype has ten or more counts. V is TRBV10-2 and J is TRBJ2-3; no reliable D call. Germline CDR1 WSHSY, CDR2 SAAADI. Trimming removed 6 bases from V and 6 bases from J, with 13 bases in between. The CDR3 length is 13 residues. CDR3 in DNA: TGCGCCAGCAGGCCTAGTACCCCTGATACGCAGTATTTT. Residues: CASRPSTPDTQYF.

This clonotype showed up many times. A read error may account for a junction end that differs from germline. This rearrangement joins TRBV20-1 to TRBJ2-7; TRBD2 is a possible D gene (5 bases). Germline loops: CDR1 DFQATT, CDR2 SNEGSKA (reference sequence). This CDR3 has 13 amino acids. CDR3: CSTRTGVPYEQYF. The DNA for the CDR3 is TGCAGTACTAGAACCGGGGTCCCCTACGAGCAGTACTTC.

This clonotype occurred many times. V gene TRBV20-1 combines with J gene TRBJ2-5; 13 bases match TRBD2. J lost 9 bases, V lost 4 bases, and 2 bases had no gene match. The CDR3 is made up of 12 amino acids. The V gene's germline CDR1 is DFQATT and CDR2 SNEGSKA (reference sequence). The CDR3 bases are TGCAGTGCTAAACTAGCGGGGGGGGCCCAGTACTTC. Protein product: CSAKLAGGAQYF.

This clonotype has a count of ten or more. The V and J genes are TRBV5-1 and TRBJ2-2, with D unresolved. CDR1 and CDR2 (germline): SGHRS, YFSETQ. The CDR3 runs to 14 residues. V was shortened by 4 bases and J by 0 bases, with 7 bases between the two germline ends. The chain's CDR3 is CASSIESNTGELFF. CDR3 nucleotide sequence: TGCGCCAGCAGCATCGAGTCGAACACCGGGGAGCTGTTTTTT.

This clonotype has ten or more counts. The gene calls are TRBV5-1 and TRBJ2-1; D may be TRBD1 (6 bases). CDR1 SGHRS and CDR2 YFSETQ come from the germline V gene. This CDR3 region has 14 residues. Trimming cost V 4 bases and J 2 bases, with 10 bases left between them. The CDR3 region is CASSTRGTYNEQFF. For the CDR3, the DNA is TGCGCCAGCAGCACCAGGGGAACCTACAATGAGCAGTTCTTC.

Details on this clonotype: A much larger clonotype is one base distant, so this may be a read error. The chain carries TRBV7-2 and TRBJ2-1; 8 nucleotides agree with TRBD2. Germline loops: CDR1 SGHTA, CDR2 FQGNSA. The CDR3 sequence is 14 residues long. The V and J ends lost 5 bases and 9 bases, in that order; junction bases with no gene match: 9. The CDR3 region has the DNA TGTGCCAGCAGCCCCAGGACTAGCAGGGGTGAGCAGTTCTTC. Translating it yields CASSPRTSRGEQFF.

This clonotype was picked up many times. The V and J genes are TRBV7-9 and TRBJ1-1; D is ambiguous. The V end lost 1 base, the J end lost 11 bases, and 17 bases lay between the germline ends. CDR1 SEHNR and CDR2 FQNEAQ come from the germline V gene (reference sequence). The CDR3 is 14 residues long. CDR3 bases: TGTGCCAGCAGCTTAGGTAATATCGGACCGGGGGCTTTCTTT. Translating it yields CASSLGNIGPGAFF.

This sequence joins TRBV7-2 and TRBJ2-3; no definite D call. The CDR3 spans 12 residues. Looked up from germline, CDR1 is SGHTA and CDR2 is FQGNSA. The V gene lost 5 bases and the J gene lost 0 bases, with 3 bases spanning the gap. CDR3 DNA: TGTGCCAGCAGCCCGAGCACAGATACGCAGTATTTT. Translated, it gives CASSPSTDTQYF.

In its sample, this clonotype was seen a few times. V gene TRBV6-2 or TRBV6-3 combines with J gene TRBJ1-2, with 7 bases aligning to TRBD1. V gave up 6 bases and J gave up 3 bases; unmatched junction bases: 7. CDR1 is MNHEY, CDR2 SVGEGT, per germline. The length of the CDR3 is 14 residues. The CDR3, as DNA: TGTGCCAGCAGGCGTACAGGGGTTGACTATGGCTACACCTTC. Amino acids: CASRRTGVDYGYTF.

This clonotype was picked up a small number of times. The J gene is TRBJ2-3, the V gene TRBV5-6; 9 positions agree with TRBD2. Losses at the gene ends were 4 bases for V and 2 bases for J; bases not matched to a gene: 5. This CDR3 comprises 15 residues. CDR1 SGHDT and CDR2 YYEEEE come from the germline V gene. In DNA, the CDR3 is TGTGCCAGCAGCGAACTAGCGGGCGACACAGATACGCAGTATTTT. It codes for CASSELAGDTDTQYF.

The V and J genes are TRBV11-1 and TRBJ2-2, with D tentatively TRBD2 (6 bases). V was clipped by 2 bases and J by 5 bases, with 12 bases between them. CDR3 size: 15 residues. Germline CDR1 reads SGHAT; CDR2 reads FQDESV (reference sequence). The CDR3 protein is CASSLYRGETGELFF. CDR3 bases: TGTGCCAGCAGCTTATACCGCGGGGAAACCGGGGAGCTGTTTTTT. Full variable domain (outside the CDR3, taken from reference TRBV11-1 and TRBJ2-2): EAEVAQSPRYKITEKSQAVAFWCDPISGHATLYWYRQILGQGPELLVQFQDESVVDDSQLPKDRFSAERLKGVDSTLKIQPAELGDSAMYLCASSLYRGETGELFFGEGSRLTVL.

This clonotype was recorded a few times. The CDR3 nucleotides are TGTGCCAGCAGCTTAGTGGGGGGCAGGCAGAACACTGAAGCTTTCTTT. It is translated as CASSLVGGRQNTEAFF. The chain employs TRBV11-2 and TRBJ1-1, with D possibly TRBD1 on 6 matching bases. Germline CDR1 and CDR2: SGHAT and FQNNGV. V lost 1 base, J lost 1 base, and 13 bases lay in between. The CDR3 is made up of 16 amino acids.